Below are 10 T cell receptor beta chains sequenced from a single sample in a study of Graves' ophthalmopathy and Graves' hyperthyroidism. Amplification of the TCR beta CDR3 regions used RNA transcripts (as template). After a first-round RT-PCR with HTBI primers, a second-round multiplex PCR was run. Using its own MiXCR run on the multiplex PCR reads, TCRdb lists one record per CDR3 protein. The sample contains about 210,000 distinct CDR3 sequences, around 30% of which appear only once. The sequenced material came from peripheral blood. These receptors originate from a man between 50 and 59 years old with Graves' ophthalmopathy.

The chain links TRBV27 to TRBJ1-1; D may be TRBD1 (6 bases). The V end was cut by 5 bases, the J end by 8 bases, with 18 bases between. Germline V gives CDR1 MNHEY, CDR2 SMNVEV (reference sequence). The CDR3 loop spans 14 amino acids. CDR3 residues: CASSRRGGSGEAFF. CDR3 in DNA: TGTGCCAGCAGTAGACGGGGGGGCAGCGGGGAAGCTTTCTTT.

This clonotype was recorded many times. The chain has TRBV6-6 and TRBJ2-5; TRBD1 aligns across 10 bases. The CDR3 runs 16 residues. In germline, CDR1 is MNHNY, CDR2 SVGAGI (reference sequence). J was trimmed by 3 bases and V by 2 bases; bases with no gene match: 6. CDR3 region: CASSYAPGQGKETQYF. CDR3 sequence (DNA): TGTGCCAGCAGTTACGCACCGGGACAGGGGAAAGAGACCCAGTACTTC.

This clonotype appeared many times. This chain uses TRBV9 with TRBJ2-7, with 12 positions matching TRBD1. The CDR3 extends over 14 amino acids. Trimming removed 4 bases from V and 6 bases from J; junction bases left unmatched: 5. Germline CDR1 SGDLS, CDR2 YYNGEE. CDR3 region: CASSPGTGGREQYF. CDR3 sequence (DNA): TGTGCCAGCAGCCCCGGGACAGGGGGCCGCGAGCAGTACTTC.

There are many counts of this clonotype. This chain links TRBV9 with TRBJ2-7; possibly TRBD1 for D (6 bases). The germline CDR1 and CDR2 sequences are SGDLS and YYNGEE. The CDR3 is made up of 14 amino acids. Trimming removed 0 bases from V and 2 bases from J, with 9 bases in between. The CDR3 DNA reads as TGTGCCAGCAGCGTAGGTCAGGGGCCCTACGAGCAGTACTTC. Residues: CASSVGQGPYEQYF.

This clonotype was observed at least ten times. This rearrangement joins TRBV5-1 to TRBJ2-2; D is unresolved. V dropped 3 bases and J dropped 7 bases, with 10 bases sitting between them. The CDR3 consists of 13 residues. In germline, CDR1 is SGHRS, CDR2 YFSETQ. CDR3 in amino acids: CASSSPLGGELFF. The CDR3, as DNA: TGCGCCAGCAGCTCACCGTTGGGCGGGGAGCTGTTTTTT.

This clonotype was seen repeatedly, ten times or more. This chain links TRBV28 with TRBJ1-2; D not resolved. The germline V and J ends were trimmed by 2 bases and 3 bases, with 7 bases remaining between them. Germline CDR1 MDHEN, CDR2 SYDVKM. The CDR3 runs 13 residues. CDR3 sequence: CASSLTPDYGYTF. For the CDR3, the DNA is TGTGCCAGCAGTTTAACCCCGGACTATGGCTACACCTTC.

The chain recombines TRBV19 with TRBJ2-7; 10 nucleotides line up with TRBD1. Unmatched junction bases numbered 12, after V lost 5 bases and J lost 5 bases. CDR1 is LNHDA and CDR2 is SQIVND in the germline V gene (reference sequence). This CDR3 has 16 residues. CDR3 protein: CASSVDFGTGVHEQYF. CDR3 coding DNA: TGTGCCAGTAGTGTCGACTTCGGGACAGGGGTCCACGAGCAGTACTTC.

This clonotype was seen at least ten times. This chain uses TRBV3-1 with TRBJ2-4; a possible D gene is TRBD2 (6 bases). Germline V CDR1 and CDR2: LGHDT, YNNKEL (reference sequence). V was clipped by 2 bases and J by 0 bases, with 17 bases between them. This CDR3 comprises 18 residues. This CDR3 reads CASSQSSGRVQAKNIQYF. The CDR3 bases are TGTGCCAGCAGCCAAAGTTCCGGGAGAGTCCAAGCCAAAAACATTCAGTACTTC.

This clonotype was seen at least ten times. V usage is TRBV5-5 and J usage is TRBJ1-2; D not certain. Per the germline V gene, CDR1 is SGHKS and CDR2 is YYEKEE (reference sequence). The CDR3 consists of 13 residues. The V gene lost 1 base and the J gene lost 4 bases, with 8 bases spanning the gap. The CDR3 loop is CASSLQEGYGYTF. In DNA form, the CDR3 reads TGTGCCAGCAGCTTGCAGGAGGGCTATGGCTACACCTTC.

There are many counts of this clonotype. This rearrangement joins TRBV28 to TRBJ2-7, with 8 bases matching TRBD1. Trimming at V came to 7 bases and at J to 4 bases, leaving 9 bases not matched to a gene. This CDR3 spans 14 amino acids. Per germline, CDR1 MDHEN and CDR2 SYDVKM. The CDR3 coding sequence is TGTGCCAGCATTAACCCAGGGGGCGCTTACGAGCAGTACTTC. This gives the protein CASINPGGAYEQYF.